The sequence of this T cell receptor beta chain was determined in a study of metastatic and nonmetastatic thyroid tumors. Study information: The comparison covered peripheral blood and tumor or nodule tissue in malignant and benign thyroid patients. Study-level findings and limits: Benign nodules reportedly had significantly lower TCR beta diversity than malignant thyroid tumors in blood and tumor.

TCRdb reanalyzed the PCR reads with MiXCR. The repertoire holds under 5,000 clones, with roughly a third as singletons. This clone is a singleton in its sample. The antigen is unknown. Among the patients, none had received any treatment before thyroid surgery. Trimming removed 4 bases from V and 5 bases from J; junction bases left unmatched: 5. The germline gives CDR1 LGHNA, CDR2 YSLEER. The CDR3 loop spans 15 amino acids. This chain links TRBV4-3 with TRBJ2-1; 10 bases agree with TRBD1. The sequenced material came from adjacent normal tissue. The clonotype was recovered from a female donor with papillary thyroid cancer or a benign thyroid nodule (not recorded which). Some clones in this sample may be carry-over from other donors' samples. The CDR3: CASSPDRGPHNEQFF. The CDR3 DNA reads TGCGCCAGCAGCCCCGACAGGGGGCCTCACAATGAGCAGTTCTTC.